These T cell receptor beta chains were read from a single sample in a study of blood T cell repertoires in COVID-19. Sequencing was performed with immunoSEQ multiplex PCR; in TCRdb, only in-frame clones are kept and a portion is missing. The sample yields some 160,000 clones, 78% seen once. The sequencing sample was made of peripheral blood. Receptors were obtained from a woman of 80 years or more with acute or convalescent COVID-19. Each CDR3 is given with its conserved first and last residue. A D gene is named only where the DNA matches it firmly. The listing skips clone size in some rows; elsewhere it reads once, few, many or a size class.

v_call	j_call	clone_size	d_call	cdr3_nt	cdr3_aa
TRBV19	TRBJ1-6	NA	NA	TGTGCCAGTACCCCACGACACGTCTATAATTCACCCCTCCACTTT	CASTPRHVYNSPLHF
TRBV5-1	TRBJ2-1	NA	NA	TGCGCCAGCAGCTTGTTGCGGGACTCATACAATGAGCAGTTCTTC	CASSLLRDSYNEQFF
TRBV27	TRBJ1-6	few	NA	TGTGCCAGCAGGTTGGGTGGGGGGATTAATTCACCCCTCCACTTT	CASRLGGGINSPLHF
TRBV6-6	TRBJ1-1	few	NA	TGTGCCAGCAGTCCCGTCGGGGGAGGTGAAGCTTTCTTT	CASSPVGGGEAFF
TRBV5-1	TRBJ1-1	NA	NA	TGCGCCAGCAGCTTGTGGGGCAGTGTGAACACTGAAGCTTTCTTT	CASSLWGSVNTEAFF
TRBV6-5	TRBJ2-7	NA	NA	TGTGCCAGCACCCCTACGGGCTACGAGCAGTACTTC	CASTPTGYEQYF
TRBV6-6	TRBJ1-3	few	NA	TGTGCCAGCAGTTACGATCAGGGTCGCAACACCATATATTTT	CASSYDQGRNTIYF
TRBV7-2	TRBJ1-6	NA	NA	TGTGCCAGCAGCTTAAAAGGGGGCTATAATTCACCCCTCCACTTT	CASSLKGGYNSPLHF
TRBV9	TRBJ2-7	few	NA	TGTGCCAGCAGCGTAGATAGCGGCCCCTACGAGCAGTACTTC	CASSVDSGPYEQYF
TRBV10-3	TRBJ1-6	NA	TRBD1	TGTGCCACCGCGGGACAGGGTGATTCACCCCTCCACTTT	CATAGQGDSPLHF
TRBV5-1	TRBJ2-7	few	TRBD1	TGCGCCAGCAGCATAGGACAGGCCCTCCTCTACGAGCAGTACTTC	CASSIGQALLYEQYF
TRBV2	TRBJ1-3	NA	NA	TGTGCCAGCACCAACGGACTGACAAACACCATATATTTT	CASTNGLTNTIYF
TRBV30	TRBJ2-7	NA	NA	TGTGCCTGGAGAACAGCGGGCAGCTCCTACGAGCAGTACTTC	CAWRTAGSSYEQYF
TRBV23-1	TRBJ1-4	few	NA	TGCGCCAGCAGGCCAAACCAAAGGGGTGCCTTGGGGGAAAAACTGTTTTTT	CASRPNQRGALGEKLFF
TRBV18	TRBJ1-2	NA	NA	TGTGCCAGCTCACCACTCGGTTCAAACGATGGCTACACCTTC	CASSPLGSNDGYTF
TRBV5-6	TRBJ1-3	NA	NA	TGTGCCAGCAGCTTGCTTCCGGGGAATGGAAACACCATATATTTT	CASSLLPGNGNTIYF
TRBV7-3	TRBJ1-1	once	NA	TGTGCCAGCAGCCCTCATTTGGCTCTGGCCACTGAAGCTTTCTTT	CASSPHLALATEAFF
TRBV6-5	TRBJ2-7	once	NA	TGTGCCAGCAGTTACTCCGACAGCTCCTACGAGCAGTACTTC	CASSYSDSSYEQYF
TRBV14	TRBJ1-3	NA	NA	TGTGCCAGCAGCGGACAGCTTGCTGGAAACACCATATATTTT	CASSGQLAGNTIYF
TRBV2	TRBJ2-1	NA	NA	TGTGCCAGCAGTGAAGGTACAGGGTGGAATGAGCAGTTCTTC	CASSEGTGWNEQFF
TRBV28	TRBJ1-2	NA	NA	TGTGCCAGCCACCGGTCGGGGGGGACCTTC	CASHRSGGTF
TRBV6-2/TRBV6-3	TRBJ2-7	NA	NA	TGTGCCAGCAGTTACAACTCGCACTACGAGCAGTACTTC	CASSYNSHYEQYF
TRBV7-9	TRBJ1-4	NA	NA	TGTGCCAGCAGCGTGGGAGAGGGGGTAACTAATGAAAAACTGTTTTTT	CASSVGEGVTNEKLFF
TRBV5-1	TRBJ2-5	once	TRBD2	TGCGCCAGCAGCTTGGCTAGCGGGGGGGCCTTCCAAGAGACCCAGTACTTC	CASSLASGGAFQETQYF
TRBV5-1	TRBJ2-1	once	NA	TGCGCCAGCAGCTTGTTGCGGACAGCCTACAATGAGCAGTTCTTC	CASSLLRTAYNEQFF